This TCR beta chain is drawn from a study of cytotoxic CD8 clonotypes in ibrutinib-treated CLL (dated by TCRdb to about 2021). Broadly, across the study: The cohort was composed of about 10 relapsed/refractory and fewer than 16 treatment-naive patients; IGHV unmutated status was identified in some 17 patients. Responses were partial in some 24 patients and complete in 2; after median around 65 months follow-up, about 14 stayed in remission and some twelve progressed. The response samples were drawn at a median of approximately 11 months into treatment, with a range of roughly 6 to 36 months. Samples averaged roughly 280,000 productive templates and some 96,000 productive rearrangements. Of the roughly 79 people in the trial, about 27 had longitudinal samples available. Cryopreserved peripheral blood mononuclear cells were obtained before treatment, at response, and at either sustained remission or disease progression. Patients were still on ibrutinib when every remission and progressive disease sample was collected. General findings and caveats noted by the study authors: An increase in clonality was observed at ibrutinib response, with clonality remaining stable during sustained remission and falling back toward baseline at progression. At baseline, clonality was higher than in age-matched healthy donors and showed a strong correlation with circulating CD8+ T-cell counts. Lymph node repertoires were not examined, and the timing of sampling was not matched between patients in sustained remission and those whose disease progressed. Public clonotypes were rare and either shrank or stayed stable during treatment, and the rise in clonality at ibrutinib response reflected expansion of private clonotypes.

The time point label corresponds to: progressive disease on ibrutinib. For TCR beta library preparation, 1.5 to 2 micrograms of genomic DNA was extracted from cryopreserved PBMCs. Longitudinal blood samples from CLL patients on ibrutinib monotherapy were analyzed using high-throughput TCR beta sequencing. The patients took part in an open-label, single-center phase 2 trial of ibrutinib monotherapy. On a MiSeq, deep resolution sequencing aimed for a depth between 1 in 1 million and 1 in 200,000 T cells, with each clonotype covered 10x on average. TCR beta libraries were generated with the immunoSEQ hsTCRB Kit. In the original analysis: Data were analyzed with ImmunoSEQ Data Assistant and ImmunoSEQ Analyzer, with V, D and J genes assigned per IMGT definitions. Clonality, with values ranging from 0 to 1, was calculated as one minus the normalized Shannon entropy of productive rearrangement frequencies. Only overrepresented clonotypes making up at least 0.05% of each patient's repertoire were included in the public clonotype analysis. Repertoires from approximately 12 age-matched healthy donors in immuneACCESS were used as clonality controls. Held by TCRdb, this immuneACCESS table contains in-frame sequences only and omits some clones. Under half of the omission traces to an unresolved V gene where checked; the cause of the rest is unknown. That table gives V, J and clone size, and the DNA gave D and trimming. This sample gives around 77,000 clones in total; approximately 80% of them show up just once. 7.5% to 8% of the sample comes from the top ten.

With regard to this clone: There is no known antigen for this receptor. The sample holds no much larger clone one base away, and base qualities are not on file.

The TCR was taken from a human donor with chronic lymphocytic leukemia. Sample: PBMCs, taken at disease progression, from a patient treated with ibrutinib.

Read as DNA, the sequence is TGTGCCAGCAGCACCAGCCCGGGACAGGGCGCGGGCACTGAAGCTTTCTTT. Translated, this gives CASSTSPGQGAGTEAFF. The chain employs TRBV7-2 and TRBJ1-1, with TRBD1 matching 9 junction bases. The CDR3 holds 17 amino acids from the cysteine to the phenylalanine. The CDR3 DNA has 51 bases and is translated from base 1. The germline V and J ends show losses of 5 bases and 4 bases respectively, and no gene match explains 14 bases of the junction. Per the germline V gene, SGHTA is the CDR1 and FQGNSA is the CDR2.